Shown below are 2 T cell receptor beta chains from a single sample sequenced in a study of blood T cell repertoires in COVID-19. The repertoire was sequenced with immunoSEQ multiplex PCR; TCRdb's copy has only in-frame clones and lacks some. The sample holds hundreds of thousands of clones; 88% are singletons and the top ten take 6.3%. Sample: peripheral blood. The receptors originated from a woman aged 25 to 39 with COVID-19, enrolled during active disease.

This rearrangement joins TRBV7-9 to TRBJ2-3; weak D call: TRBD1 (6 bases). The CDR3 extends over 15 amino acids. V was clipped by 1 base and J by 7 bases, with 15 bases between them. Per the germline V gene, CDR1 is SEHNR and CDR2 is FQNEAQ (reference sequence). The CDR3 sequence: CASSLVGGLRYTQYF. The CDR3 DNA sequence: TGTGCCAGCAGCTTAGTTGGGGGCCTTCGGTATACGCAGTATTTT.

The V and J genes are TRBV30 and TRBJ2-5; D perhaps matches TRBD2 (5 bases). Between the trimmed V and J ends, which lost 1 base and 1 base, there was a span of 10 bases. Per germline, CDR1 GTSNPN and CDR2 SVGIG (reference sequence). CDR3 size: 14 residues. CDR3 coding DNA: TGTGCCTGGAGTGCAGGTGGGAGCCAAGAGACCCAGTACTTC. Protein product: CAWSAGGSQETQYF. Variable domain in full (rest from reference TRBV30 and TRBJ2-5): SQTIHQWPATLVQPVGSPLSLECTVEGTSNPNLYWYRQAAGRGLQLLFYSVGIGQISSEVPQNLSASRPQDRQFILSSKKLLLSDSGFYLCAWSAGGSQETQYFGPGTRLLVL.